The 12 T cell receptor beta chains given below trace back to one sample, sequenced in a study of blood T cell repertoires in COVID-19. Assay: immunoSEQ multiplex PCR; the TCRdb copy retains only in-frame clones and omits some. This sample carries 150,000 to 200,000 clones, around 80% of them seen once, and the ten largest clones take 10% to 15%. The sequenced sample consisted of peripheral blood. The origin of the receptors is a woman at least 80 years old with COVID-19, enrolled during active disease.

The chain employs TRBV7-9 and TRBJ1-5, with TRBD1 identical over 9 bases. The CDR3 consists of 13 residues. The germline gives CDR1 SEHNR, CDR2 FQNEAQ (reference sequence). V shed 5 bases and J 8 bases; nucleotides not matched to a gene: 4. The CDR3 protein is CASSVGTGKPQHF. As DNA, the CDR3 is TGTGCCAGCAGCGTCGGGACAGGGAAGCCCCAGCATTTT.

This clone was detected only a few times. The chain is built from TRBV28 and TRBJ2-7, with D perhaps TRBD2 (6 bases). Germline V gene sequence: CDR1 MDHEN, CDR2 SYDVKM. This CDR3 comprises 15 residues. V lost 2 bases and J 0 bases, leaving 11 bases between the germline ends. CDR3 coding DNA: TGTGCCAGCAGTTTAATAGGAGGGCCCTCCTACGAGCAGTACTTC. Translated, it gives CASSLIGGPSYEQYF.

A single count supports this clone. The V and J genes are TRBV13 and TRBJ1-1, with 8 bases matching TRBD1. The CDR3 is made up of 11 amino acids. J lost 12 bases, V lost 5 bases, and 5 bases had no gene match. Germline CDR1 is PRHDT and CDR2 is FYEKMQ (reference sequence). The CDR3 region is CASSPGQGTFF. CDR3 bases: TGTGCCAGCAGCCCTGGACAGGGAACTTTCTTT.

The rearrangement links TRBV6-5 to TRBJ2-5; the match to TRBD2 covers 7 bases. This CDR3 has 14 residues. The V segment lost 6 bases and the J segment 4 bases; nucleotides outside the gene matches: 8. Germline lookup yields CDR1 MNHEY and CDR2 SVGAGI. The CDR3 nucleotides are TGTGCCAGCAGGTCTAGCGGTAGCCTAGAGACCCAGTACTTC. The encoded protein is CASRSSGSLETQYF.

This rearrangement joins TRBV18 to TRBJ2-7; 15 nucleotides agree with TRBD2. The CDR3 extends over 16 amino acids. CDR1 is KGHSH and CDR2 is LQKENI in the germline V gene. V lost 0 bases, J lost 7 bases, and 4 bases stayed unmatched. CDR3 in DNA: TGTGCCAGCTCACCACCTGGACTAGCGGGAGGGCTTGAGCAGTACTTC. Protein product: CASSPPGLAGGLEQYF.

The chain uses TRBV3-1 (or the pseudogene TRBV3-2) and TRBJ2-1; TRBD2 matches at 7 bases. Trimming took 8 bases from V and 2 from J; bases not matched to a gene: 21. Germline V gene sequence: CDR1 LGHDT, CDR2 YNNKEL (reference sequence). The CDR3 spans 19 residues. The CDR3 bases are TGTGCCAGCGCCGTAGGTCCCAGCGGGGAGGTCGTCGCCTACAATGAGCAGTTCTTC. It translates to CASAVGPSGEVVAYNEQFF.

This chain connects TRBV28 to TRBJ2-1; D is perhaps TRBD2 (6 bases). Germline loops: CDR1 MDHEN, CDR2 SYDVKM. The CDR3 spans 17 residues. V was trimmed by 3 bases and J by 1 base, leaving 16 bases between them. The CDR3 bases are TGTGCCAGCAGTTTGCCCCTAACGGGAGAATCCTACAATGAGCAGTTCTTC. Translated, it gives CASSLPLTGESYNEQFF.

The genes are TRBV4-3 and TRBJ1-2, with unresolved D. CDR1 is LGHNA, CDR2 YSLEER, per germline. The CDR3 spans 17 residues. V lost 1 base, J lost 0 bases, and 15 bases lay in between. The CDR3 loop reads CASSQALGSITNYGYTF. CDR3 sequence (DNA): TGCGCCAGCAGCCAAGCCCTAGGGAGCATTACTAACTATGGCTACACCTTC.

The chain employs TRBV2 and TRBJ2-5; the D is unclear. V was clipped by 5 bases and J by 1 base, with 17 bases between them. This CDR3 is 16 amino acids long. Per the germline V gene, CDR1 is SNHLY and CDR2 is FYNNEI. CDR3 DNA: TGTGCCAGCAGTAATACCCCGACTGCCCTCCAAGAGACCCAGTACTTC. As protein: CASSNTPTALQETQYF.

V gene TRBV6-5 combines with J gene TRBJ2-7, with 9 bases that match TRBD2. The ends lost 6 bases at V and 4 bases at J; junction bases unmatched: 7. The germline gives CDR1 MNHEY, CDR2 SVGAGI. CDR3 size: 14 residues. CDR3 sequence (DNA): TGTGCCAGCAGAACCGGGACTAGCAGTTACGAGCAGTACTTC. Translation gives CASRTGTSSYEQYF.

The sample holds a few counts of this clone. This sequence joins TRBV6-5 and TRBJ1-1, with 8 bases matching TRBD1. Germline trimming cut 9 bases from V and 4 bases from J; bases unmatched to any gene: 7. This CDR3 has 13 amino acids. Per the germline V gene, CDR1 is MNHEY and CDR2 is SVGAGI. The CDR3 sequence: CASPDRGSTEAFF. Written as DNA, the CDR3 is TGTGCCAGTCCCGACAGGGGTTCCACTGAAGCTTTCTTT.

V and J are TRBV7-9 and TRBJ2-1; D perhaps matches TRBD2 (5 bases). CDR1 is SEHNR and CDR2 is FQNEAQ in the germline V gene (reference sequence). Trimming took 6 bases from V and 0 from J, leaving 9 bases between them. This CDR3 spans 14 amino acids. This CDR3 reads CASSLAGSYNEQFF. CDR3 nucleotide sequence: TGTGCCAGCAGTCTAGCTGGCTCCTACAATGAGCAGTTCTTC.